The T cell receptor beta chain described here comes from a study of response to subunit inactivated influenza vaccine. TCRdb reprocessed the RT-PCR reads with MiXCR, giving one entry per CDR3 protein. The sample consists of around 580,000 distinct CDR3 sequences, approximately 15% of them appearing once. The CDR3 spans 14 residues. Germline CDR1 and CDR2: GTSNPN and SVGIG (reference sequence). J gave up 2 bases and V 8 bases, and 7 bases lay outside the gene matches. The sequence was collected from a man between 45 and 60 years old who received an inactivated influenza vaccine. The rearrangement joins TRBV30 to TRBJ2-1; 9 nucleotides line up with TRBD2. Sequencing used PBMCs from blood, obtained 11 to 12 days after vaccination. The CDR3 coding sequence is TGTGCCGGGCGGGGGGGGAGCGCCTACAATGAGCAGTTCTTC. Its translation is CAGRGGSAYNEQFF.